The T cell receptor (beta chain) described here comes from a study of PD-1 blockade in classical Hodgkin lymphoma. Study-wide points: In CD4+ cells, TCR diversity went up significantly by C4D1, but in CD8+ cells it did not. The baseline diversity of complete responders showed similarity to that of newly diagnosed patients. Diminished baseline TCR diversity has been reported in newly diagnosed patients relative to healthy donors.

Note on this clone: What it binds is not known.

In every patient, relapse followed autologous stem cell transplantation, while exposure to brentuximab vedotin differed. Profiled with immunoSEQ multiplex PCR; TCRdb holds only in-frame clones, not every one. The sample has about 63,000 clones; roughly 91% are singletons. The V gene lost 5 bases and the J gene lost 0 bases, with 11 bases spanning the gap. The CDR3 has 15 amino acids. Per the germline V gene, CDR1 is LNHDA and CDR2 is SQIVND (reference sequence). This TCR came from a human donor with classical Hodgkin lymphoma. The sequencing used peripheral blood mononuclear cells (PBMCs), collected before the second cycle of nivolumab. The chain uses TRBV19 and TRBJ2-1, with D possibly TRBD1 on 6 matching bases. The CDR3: CASSSGHFSYNEQFF. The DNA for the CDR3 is TGTGCCAGTAGTTCGGGACATTTCTCCTACAATGAGCAGTTCTTC.